A single sample is the source of the 10 T cell receptor beta chains below, sequenced in a study of post-analysis software for immune sequencing data. General study findings and limits: Compared with controls, patients had more of about five TRBV segments, including TRBV5-6, TRBV5-1 and TRBV20-1.

Antigen specificity for these receptors is unknown. The TCR beta cDNA libraries contained unique molecular identifiers. Each CDR3 protein gets one entry after TCRdb re-called the PCR reads with MiXCR. The sample holds 600,000 to 750,000 distinct CDR3 sequences, approximately 59% seen once. Specimen: blood. The receptors derive from a girl aged 2-10 years with multiple sclerosis.

The CDR3 region has the DNA TGCAGCGTAGGGGCGGGGGAAGCCGTCAGTGAAGCTTTCTTT. This codes for CSVGAGEAVSEAFF. The V and J genes are TRBV29-1 and TRBJ1-1; tentative D call: TRBD1 (5 bases). The V and J ends lost 6 bases and 7 bases respectively, with 21 bases between them. Germline CDR1 SQVTM, CDR2 ANQGSEA. The CDR3 has 14 residues.

This clonotype turned up a few times. This rearrangement joins TRBV29-1 to TRBJ1-2; D gene uncertain. Germline CDR1 is SQVTM and CDR2 is ANQGSEA. Trimming took 3 bases from V and 5 from J, leaving 4 bases between them. CDR3 length: 10 residues. The CDR3 sequence is CSVDEYGYTF. The CDR3 region has the DNA TGCAGCGTTGATGAGTATGGCTACACCTTC.

This chain connects TRBV15 to TRBJ2-5; D is perhaps TRBD2 (5 bases). Germline CDR1 is LNHNV and CDR2 is YYDKDF (reference sequence). The CDR3 sequence is 12 residues long. V was shortened by 5 bases and J by 5 bases, with 9 bases between the two germline ends. In DNA, the CDR3 is TGTGCCACCAGCCGGGGAGTGGAGACCCAGTACTTC. This translates into CATSRGVETQYF.

This chain uses TRBV20-1 with TRBJ1-1; D is perhaps TRBD1 (6 bases). This CDR3 comprises 15 residues. With 0 bases removed from V and 0 bases from J, the gap between germline ends came to 11 bases. Germline CDR1 and CDR2: DFQATT and SNEGSKA (reference sequence). The chain's CDR3 is CSAREGGLMNTEAFF. The CDR3 bases are TGCAGTGCTAGAGAGGGGGGCCTGATGAACACTGAAGCTTTCTTT.

The chain uses TRBV7-3 and TRBJ2-3; 8 nucleotides agree with TRBD1. Germline-derived CDR1 and CDR2 are SGHTA and FQGTGA. Losses at the gene ends were 0 bases for V and 2 bases for J; bases not matched to a gene: 4. This CDR3 spans 16 amino acids. The CDR3 is CASSLTGDRYTDTQYF. CDR3 nucleotides: TGTGCCAGCAGCTTAACAGGGGACAGGTACACAGATACGCAGTATTTT.

This chain joins TRBV7-9 and TRBJ2-5; 8 nucleotides line up with TRBD2. Germline V gene lookup returns CDR1 SEHNR and CDR2 FQNEAQ (reference sequence). The trim removed 7 bases at V and 3 bases at J, leaving 4 bases unmatched. The CDR3 is 13 amino acids. CDR3 nucleotide sequence: TGTGCCAGCATCGCCGGGGGGGAAGAGACCCAGTACTTC. Protein: CASIAGGEETQYF.

J is TRBJ2-7 and V is TRBV5-1, with TRBD2 matching over 14 bases. CDR1 is SGHRS and CDR2 is YFSETQ in the germline V gene. The CDR3 runs 15 residues. V lost 3 bases and J lost 5; bases outside the gene matches: 4. In DNA, the CDR3 is TGCGCCAGCAGCTGGGGACTAGCGGGAGCAGACGAGCAGTACTTC. It codes for CASSWGLAGADEQYF.

The chain employs TRBV9 and TRBJ2-1; 8 positions match TRBD1. Unmatched junction bases numbered 9, after V lost 6 bases and J lost 4 bases. Germline V gene lookup returns CDR1 SGDLS and CDR2 YYNGEE. This CDR3 has 15 amino acids. DNA of the CDR3: TGTGCCAGCAATGCCGGACAGGGAAATTACAATGAGCAGTTCTTC. It encodes CASNAGQGNYNEQFF.

V is TRBV29-1 and J is TRBJ2-7; 14 bases agree with TRBD2. Gene TRBJ2-5 matches the end of the DNA better, so the J call may be wrong. Per the germline V gene, CDR1 is SQVTM and CDR2 is ANQGSEA. The CDR3 runs 14 residues. CDR3 sequence: CSVRLAGGGETQYF. The CDR3 region has the DNA TGCAGCGTCAGACTAGCGGGAGGGGGGGAGACCCAGTACTTC.

This chain's CDR3 is CASSPGTGFTDDEQFF. The CDR3 DNA sequence: TGTGCCAGCAGTCCAGGGACGGGTTTTACCGATGATGAGCAGTTCTTC. The rearrangement joins TRBV12-3 or TRBV12-4 to TRBJ2-1, with D possibly called TRBD1 or TRBD2 (5 bases each). The CDR3 has 16 residues. V was trimmed by 5 bases and J by 8 bases, leaving 22 bases between them.